This T cell receptor (beta chain) comes out of a study of patients and donors after allogeneic stem cell transplantation. The germline V gene encodes CDR1 MGHDK and CDR2 SYGVNS. The CDR3 spans 15 residues. Trimming cost V 4 bases and J 5 bases, with 14 bases left between them. TCRdb re-derived calls from the RT-PCR reads in MiXCR, one entry per CDR3 protein. The sample holds roughly 230,000 distinct CDR3 sequences, around an eighth seen once. V and J are TRBV25-1 and TRBJ1-4; D ambiguous. The sequence was collected from a human donor who was either an allogeneic HSCT recipient or a stem cell or donor lymphocyte infusion donor (not recorded which). It is not recorded whose cells these are; they may come from a transplant donor. The sample consisted of blood, either unsorted or a sorted T cell fraction (not recorded which). The CDR3 sequence is CASSVLRVRNEKLFF. Here the CDR3 DNA reads TGTGCCAGCAGTGTACTTAGAGTGCGGAATGAAAAACTGTTTTTT. The whole variable domain, filled in from reference TRBV25-1 and TRBJ1-4, reads EADIYQTPRYLVIGTGKKITLECSQTMGHDKMYWYQQDPGMELHLIHYSYGVNSTEKGDLSSESTVSRIRTEHFPLTLESARPSHTSQYLCASSVLRVRNEKLFFGSGTQLSVL.